The 13 T cell receptor beta chains listed next were all sequenced from one sample in a study of cytomegalovirus exposure and HLA in healthy donors. 60 Vbeta and 13 Jbeta primers were used in PCR. Clones were sequenced by immunoSEQ multiplex PCR, and TCRdb holds only the in-frame ones, with some missing. The sample yields 90,000 to 150,000 clones, about 80% seen once. Sequences were obtained from PBMCs. These receptors all stem from a young woman in good health and CMV-seronegative.

The V call is TRBV7-2, the J call TRBJ2-7; 13 bases map to TRBD2. The CDR3 is 17 amino acids. Germline V CDR1 and CDR2: SGHTA, FQGNSA. J was trimmed by 6 bases and V by 5 bases; bases with no gene match: 13. The CDR3 is CASSPRGTSGTNGEQYF. CDR3 DNA: TGTGCCAGCAGCCCCCGAGGGACTAGCGGGACTAACGGCGAGCAGTACTTC.

This clone came up once. The V gene is TRBV19, the J gene TRBJ1-5, with D tentatively TRBD1 (5 bases). Trimming took off 7 bases at V and 1 base at J, with 11 bases between the two ends. Germline assignment: CDR1 LNHDA and CDR2 SQIVND (reference sequence). The CDR3 extends over 14 amino acids. CDR3 nucleotide sequence: TGTGCCAGTATAGACAGAGGAAGCAATCAGCCCCAGCATTTT. Its protein product is CASIDRGSNQPQHF.

This rearrangement joins TRBV7-9 to TRBJ1-6; 7 nucleotides agree with TRBD1. The CDR3 loop spans 15 amino acids. V lost 0 bases and J lost 6; bases outside the gene matches: 2. Germline values: CDR1 SEHNR, CDR2 FQNEAQ (reference sequence). The CDR3 DNA sequence: TGTGCCAGCAGCTTAGCCGGGACAGCTAATTCACCCCTCCACTTT. Translated, it gives CASSLAGTANSPLHF.

The chain is built from TRBV13 and TRBJ1-1; 7 bases line up with TRBD1. Per the germline V gene, CDR1 is PRHDT and CDR2 is FYEKMQ (reference sequence). This CDR3 spans 14 amino acids. V dropped 8 bases and J dropped 2; count of bases not matched to a gene: 8. This CDR3 reads CASEFGTVNTEAFF. For the CDR3, the DNA is TGTGCCAGCGAGTTCGGGACAGTCAACACTGAAGCTTTCTTT.

This chain links TRBV11-2 with TRBJ1-6, with a tentative D call TRBD1 (5 bases). The germline gives CDR1 SGHAT, CDR2 FQNNGV. The CDR3 is made up of 16 amino acids. V gave up 2 bases and J gave up 0 bases, with 8 bases separating them. CDR3: CASSLTGSSYNSPLHF. In DNA, the CDR3 is TGTGCCAGCAGCTTAACAGGCAGCTCCTATAATTCACCCCTCCACTTT. The full variable domain, in which reference TRBV11-2 and TRBJ1-6 provide the parts outside the CDR3, is EAGVAQSPRYKIIEKRQSVAFWCNPISGHATLYWYQQILGQGPKLLIQFQNNGVVDDSQLPKDRFSAERLKGVDSTLKIQPAKLEDSAVYLCASSLTGSSYNSPLHFGNGTRLTVT.

The genes are TRBV9 and TRBJ2-1; possibly TRBD2 for D (5 bases). This CDR3 contains 15 residues. V lost 4 bases and J 7 bases, leaving 18 bases between the germline ends. The germline CDR1 and CDR2 sequences are SGDLS and YYNGEE. CDR3: CASSPRPGRSNEQFF. The CDR3 DNA sequence: TGTGCCAGCAGCCCTCGACCGGGGAGATCGAATGAGCAGTTCTTC.

The chain carries TRBV7-2 and TRBJ2-7, with 8 nucleotides matching TRBD2. CDR3 size: 17 residues. CDR1 is SGHTA and CDR2 is FQGNSA in the germline V gene. J lost 3 bases, V lost 4 bases, and 14 bases had no gene match. The CDR3 loop is CASSSPPTSGNRYEQYF. CDR3 nucleotide sequence: TGTGCCAGCAGCTCGCCCCCCACTAGCGGTAACCGCTACGAGCAGTACTTC.

The CDR3 sequence: CASSPKTGSSNGYTF. In DNA form, the CDR3 reads TGTGCCAGCTCACCCAAGACAGGGAGTAGCAATGGCTACACCTTC. The chain employs TRBV18 and TRBJ1-2; 7 nucleotides align to TRBD1. This CDR3 region has 15 residues. Germline CDR1 KGHSH, CDR2 LQKENI. V lost 3 bases to trimming and J lost 6 bases; unmatched junction nucleotides: 10. The whole variable domain, filled in from reference TRBV18 and TRBJ1-2, reads NAGVMQNPRHLVRRRGQEARLRCSPMKGHSHVYWYRQLPEEGLKFMVYLQKENIIDESGMPKERFSAEFPKEGPSILRIQQVVRGDSAAYFCASSPKTGSSNGYTFGSGTRLTVV.

The genes are TRBV6-5 and TRBJ1-1; no reliable D call. Per germline, CDR1 MNHEY and CDR2 SVGAGI. V shed 5 bases and J shed 3 bases, with 7 bases lying between them. CDR3 length equals 12 residues. CDR3 region: CASSPRDTEAFF. In nucleotides, the CDR3 is TGTGCCAGCAGTCCCCGGGACACTGAAGCTTTCTTT.

The V and J genes are TRBV4-1 and TRBJ1-5; 8 bases agree with TRBD1. J gave up 2 bases and V 4 bases, and 4 bases lay outside the gene matches. CDR1 is MGHRA and CDR2 is YSYEKL in the germline V gene. The CDR3 has 15 residues. The CDR3 is CASSLQGAGNQPQHF. The CDR3 bases are TGCGCCAGCAGCCTTCAGGGGGCAGGCAATCAGCCCCAGCATTTT.

This clone was counted only a few times. The CDR3 DNA reads TGTGCCAGCAGTTACGGGGGGACAGGGGGCAACGAGCAGTACTTC. Protein sequence: CASSYGGTGGNEQYF. The rearrangement uses TRBV6-5 and TRBJ2-7, with 12 bases aligning to TRBD1. The V and J ends lost 2 bases and 5 bases, in that order; junction bases with no gene match: 4. Germline V gene data show CDR1 as MNHEY and CDR2 as SVGAGI. The CDR3 loop spans 15 amino acids.

The rearrangement links TRBV4-2 to TRBJ1-2; 7 nucleotides line up with TRBD1. J lost 3 bases, V lost 1 base, and 5 bases had no gene match. Germline V gene data show CDR1 as LGHNA and CDR2 as YNFKEQ. The CDR3 totals 15 residues. For the CDR3, the DNA is TGTGCCAGCAGCCAAGGACAGGGTACTTACTATGGCTACACCTTC. It translates to CASSQGQGTYYGYTF.

This chain uses TRBV9 with TRBJ1-1; D is perhaps TRBD1 (6 bases). Germline V gives CDR1 SGDLS, CDR2 YYNGEE. This CDR3 contains 14 residues. V lost 4 bases and J 5 bases, leaving 15 bases between the germline ends. As DNA, the CDR3 is TGTGCCAGCAGCCCCCTGACAGGAGAGACTGAAGCTTTCTTT. Amino acid sequence: CASSPLTGETEAFF.